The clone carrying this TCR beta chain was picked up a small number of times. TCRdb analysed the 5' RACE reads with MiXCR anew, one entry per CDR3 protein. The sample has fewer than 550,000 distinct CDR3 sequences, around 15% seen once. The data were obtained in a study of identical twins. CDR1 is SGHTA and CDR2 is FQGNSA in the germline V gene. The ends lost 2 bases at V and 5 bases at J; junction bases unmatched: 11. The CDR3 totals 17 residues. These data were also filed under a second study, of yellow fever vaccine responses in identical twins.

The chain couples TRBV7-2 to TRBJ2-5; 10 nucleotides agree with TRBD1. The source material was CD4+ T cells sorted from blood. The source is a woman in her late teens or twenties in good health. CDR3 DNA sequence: TGTGCCAGCAGCTTATATTTGGGGACAGGGGTTGGGGAGACCCAGTACTTC. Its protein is CASSLYLGTGVGETQYF.